Each of the 20 T cell receptor beta chains below was sequenced from the same sample in a study of shared clonotypes between healthy human individuals. Measured with immunoSEQ multiplex PCR; TCRdb has only the in-frame clones, and not every one. The table lists around 1,900,000 clones, just under 95% of them singletons. Naive CD8 cells were CD45RO-negative, positively selected for CCR7, excluding terminally differentiated effector memory CD45RA+ cells. Input material: naive CD8+ T cells from PBMCs. These receptors were collected from a man aged 18 to 30 in good health. Some clones in this sample may be carry-over from other donors' samples.

This clone was picked up one time. The J gene is TRBJ1-2, the V gene TRBV4-2, with D uncertain. Germline CDR1 LGHNA, CDR2 YNFKEQ. The CDR3 totals 14 residues. The V end lost 1 base, the J end lost 0 bases, and 6 bases lay between the germline ends. The CDR3 region has the DNA TGTGCCAGCAGCCAAGTGGAAGCTAACTATGGCTACACCTTC. This translates into CASSQVEANYGYTF.

The rearrangement links TRBV9 to TRBJ2-3; D perhaps matches TRBD2 (6 bases). This CDR3 is built from 16 residues. V was shortened by 0 bases and J by 5 bases, with 16 bases between the two germline ends. CDR1 and CDR2 from the germline V gene are SGDLS and YYNGEE. CDR3 sequence reads: CASSVGDSPGGDTQYF. CDR3 DNA: TGTGCCAGCAGCGTAGGGGACTCCCCTGGAGGAGATACGCAGTATTTT.

This chain uses TRBV6-1 with TRBJ1-2; D possibly corresponds to TRBD1 (6 bases). The V end was cut by 5 bases, the J end by 0 bases, with 10 bases between. The V gene's germline CDR1 is MNHNS and CDR2 SASEGT. The CDR3 extends over 14 amino acids. DNA of the CDR3: TGTGCCAGCAGTAGGACAGCTCCTAACTATGGCTACACCTTC. This sequence encodes CASSRTAPNYGYTF.

The V and J genes are TRBV27 and TRBJ2-7; 10 nucleotides agree with TRBD1. The CDR3 runs to 15 residues. CDR1 and CDR2 from the germline V gene are MNHEY and SMNVEV (reference sequence). V lost 5 bases to trimming and J lost 8 bases; unmatched junction nucleotides: 12. This CDR3 reads CASSPGTGERPQQYF. CDR3 in DNA: TGTGCCAGCAGTCCCGGGACAGGGGAACGCCCGCAGCAGTACTTC.

The chain links TRBV4-1 to TRBJ2-1, with D perhaps given as TRBD1 or TRBD2 (5 bases each). Trimming removed 4 bases at V and 6 bases at J, with 10 bases between. The CDR3 consists of 13 residues. From germline, CDR1 is MGHRA and CDR2 YSYEKL. In DNA form, the CDR3 reads TGCGCCAGCAGCCTCGGGACCAGCAATGAGCAGTTCTTC. Translation gives CASSLGTSNEQFF.

This sequence joins TRBV9 and TRBJ2-1; TRBD2 might be the D (6 bases). The ends were cut back, 3 bases at V and 15 bases at J, with 19 bases in the middle. This CDR3 is 13 amino acids long. From germline, CDR1 is SGDLS and CDR2 YYNGEE. Here the CDR3 DNA reads TGTGCCAGCAGCGCCGGGACTCGGGGCGATCGGTTCTTC. Encoded protein: CASSAGTRGDRFF.

The V and J genes are TRBV5-1 and TRBJ2-1; TRBD2 aligns across 11 bases. In germline, CDR1 is SGHRS, CDR2 YFSETQ. This CDR3 region has 17 residues. V dropped 0 bases and J dropped 7; count of bases not matched to a gene: 9. In DNA, the CDR3 is TGCGCCAGCAGCTTGGGTACACTAGCGGGAGTAGAAAATGAGCAGTTCTTC. Translated: CASSLGTLAGVENEQFF.

The chain links TRBV7-6 to TRBJ1-4; D might be TRBD1 (5 bases). Germline values: CDR1 SGHVS, CDR2 FNYEAQ. V shed 3 bases and J shed 3 bases, with 17 bases lying between them. The CDR3 is 17 amino acids. CDR3 sequence: CASSFRLAGLANEKLFF. The CDR3 DNA reads TGTGCCAGCAGCTTTCGTCTCGCAGGGTTGGCTAATGAAAAACTGTTTTTT. Together with reference TRBV7-6 and TRBJ1-4, the CDR3 gives the full variable domain: GAGVSQSPRYKVTKRGQDVALRCDPISGHVSLYWYRQALGQGPEFLTYFNYEAQQDKSGLPNDRFSAERPEGSISTLTIQRTEQRDSAMYRCASSFRLAGLANEKLFFGSGTQLSVL.

The chain has TRBV6-6 and TRBJ2-1; maybe TRBD2 (6 bases). CDR3 length equals 14 residues. The germline V gene has CDR1 MNHNY and CDR2 SVGAGI (reference sequence). V was clipped by 0 bases and J by 9 bases, with 12 bases between them. The chain's CDR3 is CASSYSGLRAEQFF. CDR3 DNA: TGTGCCAGCAGTTACTCGGGACTTAGAGCTGAGCAGTTCTTC.

This clone was counted a single time. This chain uses TRBV4-3 with TRBJ2-7, with TRBD2 matching 8 bases. The CDR3 covers 14 residues. CDR1 LGHNA and CDR2 YSLEER come from the germline V gene. Losses at the gene ends were 1 base for V and 6 bases for J; bases not matched to a gene: 5. In DNA form, the CDR3 reads TGCGCCAGCAGCCAAGGGCTCGGACTAGCCGAGCAGTACTTC. Encoded protein: CASSQGLGLAEQYF.

CDR3 DNA sequence: TGTGCCTGGAGTGTGCAGAGCTCCTACGAGCAGTACTTC. Translation: CAWSVQSSYEQYF. The gene calls are TRBV30 and TRBJ2-7; D uncertain. V was cut by 0 bases and J by 0 bases, with 6 bases left in between. The germline gives CDR1 GTSNPN, CDR2 SVGIG (reference sequence). The CDR3 loop spans 13 amino acids. The entire variable domain, with the rest obtained from reference TRBV30 and TRBJ2-7, is as follows: SQTIHQWPATLVQPVGSPLSLECTVEGTSNPNLYWYRQAAGRGLQLLFYSVGIGQISSEVPQNLSASRPQDRQFILSSKKLLLSDSGFYLCAWSVQSSYEQYFGPGTRLTVT.

The chain couples TRBV9 to TRBJ2-1, with 7 bases aligning to TRBD2. In germline, CDR1 is SGDLS, CDR2 YYNGEE. This CDR3 is 15 amino acids long. Unmatched junction bases numbered 11, after V lost 6 bases and J lost 5 bases. The CDR3 DNA reads TGTGCCAGCAAGGACGGCGGGAGAGGAAACAATGAGCAGTTCTTC. Its protein product is CASKDGGRGNNEQFF.

The J gene is TRBJ1-5, the V gene TRBV27; D perhaps matches TRBD1 (5 bases). The CDR3 runs 15 residues. Trimming shortened V by 7 bases and J by 6 bases, and 19 bases separated the two germline ends. Germline CDR1 reads MNHEY; CDR2 reads SMNVEV (reference sequence). CDR3 residues: CASTPRWGDSQPQHF. The CDR3 DNA follows: TGTGCCAGCACCCCCAGGTGGGGGGATAGTCAGCCCCAGCATTTT.

The J gene is TRBJ2-7, the V gene TRBV5-4; no firm D call. Looked up from germline, CDR1 is SGHNT and CDR2 is YYREEE (reference sequence). Trimming pared 4 bases from V and 4 bases from J, leaving 12 bases between. The CDR3 is 13 amino acids. The CDR3 bases are TGTGCCAGCAGCCCTGGTACAGAGTACGAGCAGTACTTC. Its translation is CASSPGTEYEQYF.

Here the CDR3 reads CASSPIAGVETDTQYF. In DNA, the CDR3 is TGTGCCAGCAGCCCGATAGCGGGAGTGGAGACAGATACGCAGTATTTT. The rearrangement uses TRBV9 and TRBJ2-3; 9 bases match TRBD2. The germline CDR1 and CDR2 sequences are SGDLS and YYNGEE. Losses at the gene ends were 4 bases for V and 3 bases for J; bases not matched to a gene: 9. CDR3 length: 16 amino acids.

This clone was seen a single time. The chain uses TRBV11-2 and TRBJ1-3; D gene ambiguous. The CDR3 contains 14 residues. Trimming removed 5 bases from V and 8 bases from J, with 16 bases in between. Germline CDR1 is SGHAT and CDR2 is FQNNGV. CDR3 sequence reads: CASSPNGPKYTIYF. The CDR3 region has the DNA TGTGCCAGCAGCCCCAACGGACCGAAATACACCATATATTTT.

To note about this clone: Other nucleotide sequences from this sample produce the same CDR3. The chain uses TRBV28 and TRBJ1-1, with D perhaps matching TRBD1 (5 bases). CDR3 length equals 12 residues. V was pared by 2 bases and J by 4 bases, with 5 bases between. Germline CDR1 is MDHEN and CDR2 is SYDVKM. CDR3 residues: CASSLQGTEAFF. As DNA, the CDR3 is TGTGCCAGCAGTTTACAGGGCACTGAAGCTTTCTTT.

This chain uses TRBV28 with TRBJ1-2, with D unresolved. V was cut by 5 bases and J by 3 bases, with 16 bases left in between. Germline V gives CDR1 MDHEN, CDR2 SYDVKM. The CDR3 consists of 15 residues. This CDR3 reads CASSASPEPYYGYTF. The CDR3 DNA is TGTGCCAGCAGTGCCTCCCCCGAGCCGTACTATGGCTACACCTTC.

The chain has TRBV28 and TRBJ2-7, with no clear D. Trimming pared 3 bases from V and 3 bases from J, leaving 12 bases between. CDR1 and CDR2 (germline): MDHEN, SYDVKM. The CDR3 spans 14 residues. The CDR3 DNA reads as TGTGCCAGCAGTTTGAAGAGTGTCGGCTACGAGCAGTACTTC. It translates to CASSLKSVGYEQYF.

The genes are TRBV27 and TRBJ1-5, with D possibly matching TRBD1 (5 bases). V was shortened by 5 bases and J by 7 bases, with 18 bases between the two germline ends. CDR3 size: 15 residues. Germline CDR1 is MNHEY and CDR2 is SMNVEV (reference sequence). Here the CDR3 DNA reads TGTGCCAGCAGTACCATAGGGCCGGGGGTCCAGCCCCAGCATTTT. Protein sequence: CASSTIGPGVQPQHF.